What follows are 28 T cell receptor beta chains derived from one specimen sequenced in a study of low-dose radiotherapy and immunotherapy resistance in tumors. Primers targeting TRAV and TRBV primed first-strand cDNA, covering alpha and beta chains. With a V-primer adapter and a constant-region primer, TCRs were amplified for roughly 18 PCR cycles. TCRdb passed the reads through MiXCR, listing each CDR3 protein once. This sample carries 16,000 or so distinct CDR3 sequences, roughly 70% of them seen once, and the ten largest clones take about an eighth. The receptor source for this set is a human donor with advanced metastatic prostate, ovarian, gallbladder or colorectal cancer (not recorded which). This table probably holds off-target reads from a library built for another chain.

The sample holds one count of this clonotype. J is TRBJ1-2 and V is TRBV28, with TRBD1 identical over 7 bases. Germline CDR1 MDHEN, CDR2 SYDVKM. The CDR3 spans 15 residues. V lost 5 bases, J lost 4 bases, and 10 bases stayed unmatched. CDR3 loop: CASSGRDSPGYGYTF. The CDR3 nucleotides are TGTGCCAGCAGTGGCCGGGACAGCCCTGGCTATGGCTACACCTTC.

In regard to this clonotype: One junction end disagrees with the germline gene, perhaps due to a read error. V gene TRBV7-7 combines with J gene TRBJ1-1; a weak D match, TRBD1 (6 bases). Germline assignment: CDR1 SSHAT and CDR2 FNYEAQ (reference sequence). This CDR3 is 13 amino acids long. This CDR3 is CASSLQGGTEAFF. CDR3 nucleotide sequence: TGTGCTAGCAGCCTACAGGGAGGCACTGAAGCTTTCTTT.

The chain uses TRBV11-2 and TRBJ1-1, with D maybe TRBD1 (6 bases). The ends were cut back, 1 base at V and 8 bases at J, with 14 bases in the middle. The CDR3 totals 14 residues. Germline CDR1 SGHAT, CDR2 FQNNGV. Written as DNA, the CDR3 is TGTGCCAGCAGCTTAGGGGGGGCAGCTAAGGAAGCTTTCTTT. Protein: CASSLGGAAKEAFF.

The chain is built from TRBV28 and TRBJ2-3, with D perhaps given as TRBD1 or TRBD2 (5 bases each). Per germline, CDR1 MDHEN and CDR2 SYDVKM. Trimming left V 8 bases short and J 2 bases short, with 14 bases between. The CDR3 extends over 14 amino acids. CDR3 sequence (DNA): TGTGCCAGCCGGGACGGACTGTACACAGATACGCAGTATTTT. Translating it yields CASRDGLYTDTQYF. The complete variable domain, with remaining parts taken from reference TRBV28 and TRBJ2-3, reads DVKVTQSSRYLVKRTGEKVFLECVQDMDHENMFWYRQDPGLGLRLIYFSYDVKMKEKGDIPEGYSVSREKKERFSLILESASTNQTSMYLCASRDGLYTDTQYFGPGTRLTVL.

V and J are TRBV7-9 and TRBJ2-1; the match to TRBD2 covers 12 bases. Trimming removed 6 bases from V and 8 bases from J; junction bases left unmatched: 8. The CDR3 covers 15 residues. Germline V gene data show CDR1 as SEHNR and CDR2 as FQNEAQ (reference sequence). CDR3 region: CASRPRTSGVDEQFF. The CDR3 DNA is TGTGCCAGCAGACCACGGACTAGCGGGGTCGATGAGCAGTTCTTC.

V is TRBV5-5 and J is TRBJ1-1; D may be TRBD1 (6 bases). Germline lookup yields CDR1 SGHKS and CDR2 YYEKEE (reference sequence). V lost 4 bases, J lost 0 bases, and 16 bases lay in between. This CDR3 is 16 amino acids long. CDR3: CASSQIQGWVNTEAFF. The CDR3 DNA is TGTGCCAGCAGCCAAATACAGGGATGGGTGAACACTGAAGCTTTCTTT.

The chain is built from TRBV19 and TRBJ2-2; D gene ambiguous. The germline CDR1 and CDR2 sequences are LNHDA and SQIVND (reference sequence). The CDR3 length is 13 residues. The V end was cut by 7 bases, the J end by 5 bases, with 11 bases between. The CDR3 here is CASKTLETGELFF. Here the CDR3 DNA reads TGTGCCAGTAAGACCCTGGAAACCGGGGAGCTGTTTTTT.

The DNA for the CDR3 is TGCAGCGTCCTAGCGGGAGGGTACAATGAGCAGTTCTTC. It encodes CSVLAGGYNEQFF. The chain is built from TRBV29-1 and TRBJ2-1; 12 bases line up with TRBD2. Germline assignment: CDR1 SQVTM and CDR2 ANQGSEA. The CDR3 has 13 amino acids. Trimming cost V 6 bases and J 4 bases; bases outside gene matches: 1.

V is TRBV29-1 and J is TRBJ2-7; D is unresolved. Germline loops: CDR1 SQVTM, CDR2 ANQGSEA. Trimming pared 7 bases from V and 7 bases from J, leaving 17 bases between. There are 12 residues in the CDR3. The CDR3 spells CSAPSPGVEQYF. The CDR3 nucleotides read TGCAGCGCCCCAAGTCCGGGTGTGGAGCAGTACTTC.

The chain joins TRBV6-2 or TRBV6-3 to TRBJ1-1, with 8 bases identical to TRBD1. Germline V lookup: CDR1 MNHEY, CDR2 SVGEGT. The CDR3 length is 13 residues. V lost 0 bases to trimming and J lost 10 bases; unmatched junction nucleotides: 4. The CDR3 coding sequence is TGTGCCAGCAGTTACTCGACAGGGGTAGGAGCTTTCTTT. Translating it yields CASSYSTGVGAFF.

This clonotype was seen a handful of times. CDR3 coding DNA: TGTGCCATCAGTCGGGTTCCCCCTTACAATGAGCAGTTCTTC. Translating it yields CAISRVPPYNEQFF. This chain connects TRBV10-3 to TRBJ2-1; D remains ambiguous. Germline V CDR1 and CDR2: ENHRY, SYGVKD. This CDR3 comprises 14 residues. With 5 bases removed from V and 4 bases from J, the gap between germline ends came to 12 bases.

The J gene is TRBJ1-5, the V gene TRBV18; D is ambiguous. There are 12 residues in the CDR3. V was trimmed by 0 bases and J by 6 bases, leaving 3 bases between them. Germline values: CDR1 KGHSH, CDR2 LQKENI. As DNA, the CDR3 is TGTGCCAGCTCACCACCGGGTCAGCCCCAGCATTTT. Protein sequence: CASSPPGQPQHF.

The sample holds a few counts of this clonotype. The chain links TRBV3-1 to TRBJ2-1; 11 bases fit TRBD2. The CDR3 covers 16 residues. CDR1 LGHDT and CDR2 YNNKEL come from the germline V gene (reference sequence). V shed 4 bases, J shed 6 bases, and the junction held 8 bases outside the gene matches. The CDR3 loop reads CASSRNSGGAPNEQFF. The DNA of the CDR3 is TGTGCCAGCAGCCGGAATAGCGGGGGGGCCCCCAATGAGCAGTTCTTC.

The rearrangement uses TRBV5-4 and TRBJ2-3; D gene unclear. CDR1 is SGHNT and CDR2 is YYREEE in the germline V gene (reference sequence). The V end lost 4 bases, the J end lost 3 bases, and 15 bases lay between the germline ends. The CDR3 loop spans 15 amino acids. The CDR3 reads CASSVELGRTDTQYF. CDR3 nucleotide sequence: TGTGCCAGCAGCGTCGAACTGGGCAGGACAGATACGCAGTATTTT.

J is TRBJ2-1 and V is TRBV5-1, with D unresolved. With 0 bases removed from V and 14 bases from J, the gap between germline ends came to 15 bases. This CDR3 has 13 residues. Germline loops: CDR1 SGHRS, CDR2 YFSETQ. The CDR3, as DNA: TGCGCCAGCAGCTTGGCGGAAGGGTACATTGAGTTCTTC. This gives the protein CASSLAEGYIEFF.

The CDR3 DNA reads TGTGCCAGCAGCTCGACAGGGGCCGAGCAGTACTTC. It is translated as CASSSTGAEQYF. The chain links TRBV7-9 to TRBJ2-7; 8 bases are a match to TRBD1. This CDR3 has 12 residues. Germline V lookup: CDR1 SEHNR, CDR2 FQNEAQ (reference sequence). The junction had 2 bases not matched to a gene; V was cut back by 4 bases and J by 6 bases.

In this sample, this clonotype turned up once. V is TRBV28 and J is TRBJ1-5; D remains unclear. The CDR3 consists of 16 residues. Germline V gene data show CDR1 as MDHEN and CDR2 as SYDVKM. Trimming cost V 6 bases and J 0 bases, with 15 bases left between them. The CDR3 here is CASSHATAYSNQPQHF. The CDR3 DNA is TGTGCCAGCAGCCATGCCACAGCCTATAGCAATCAGCCCCAGCATTTT.

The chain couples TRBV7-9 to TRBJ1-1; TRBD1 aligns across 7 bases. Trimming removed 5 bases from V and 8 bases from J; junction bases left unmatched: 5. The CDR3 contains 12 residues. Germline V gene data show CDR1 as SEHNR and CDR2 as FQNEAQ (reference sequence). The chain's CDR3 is CASSPLGQEAFF. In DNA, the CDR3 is TGTGCCAGCAGCCCGTTGGGACAGGAAGCTTTCTTT.

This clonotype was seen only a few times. CDR3 in DNA: TGCAGTGCTAGAGACCCGGGTAGCGGGAGATACGCCTCCTACGAGCAGTACTTC. Amino acid sequence: CSARDPGSGRYASYEQYF. This rearrangement joins TRBV20-1 to TRBJ2-7; 9 nucleotides match TRBD2. The CDR3 has 18 residues. V was pared by 0 bases and J by 0 bases, with 12 bases of the junction left unmatched. CDR1 and CDR2 from the germline V gene are DFQATT and SNEGSKA (reference sequence).

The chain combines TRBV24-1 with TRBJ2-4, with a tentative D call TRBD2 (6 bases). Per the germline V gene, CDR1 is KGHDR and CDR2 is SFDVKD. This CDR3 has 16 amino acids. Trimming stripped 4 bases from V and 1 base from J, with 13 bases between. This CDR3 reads CATSDAVGGAKNIQYF. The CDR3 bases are TGTGCCACCAGTGACGCCGTAGGAGGGGCCAAAAACATTCAGTACTTC.

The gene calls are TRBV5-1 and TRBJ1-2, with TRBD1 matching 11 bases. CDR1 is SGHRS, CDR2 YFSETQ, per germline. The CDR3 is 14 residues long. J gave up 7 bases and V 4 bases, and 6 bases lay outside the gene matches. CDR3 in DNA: TGCGCCAGCAGCCCGGACAGGGGGCAGTTTGGCTACACCTTC. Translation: CASSPDRGQFGYTF. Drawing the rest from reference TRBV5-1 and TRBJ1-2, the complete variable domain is KAGVTQTPRYLIKTRGQQVTLSCSPISGHRSVSWYQQTPGQGLQFLFEYFSETQRNKGNFPGRFSGRQFSNSRSEMNVSTLELGDSALYLCASSPDRGQFGYTFGSGTRLTVV.

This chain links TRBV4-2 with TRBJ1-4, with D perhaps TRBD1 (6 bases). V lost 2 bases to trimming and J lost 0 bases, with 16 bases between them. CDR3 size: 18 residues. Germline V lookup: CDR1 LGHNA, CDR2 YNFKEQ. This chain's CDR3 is CASSQLRQAEATNEKLFF. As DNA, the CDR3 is TGTGCCAGCAGCCAATTGAGACAGGCCGAGGCAACTAATGAAAAACTGTTTTTT.

CDR3 protein: CASSSGANSPLHF. The CDR3 DNA reads TGCGCCAGCAGCTCCGGGGCTAATTCACCCCTCCACTTT. V gene TRBV5-1 combines with J gene TRBJ1-6; possible D gene TRBD1, 5 bases. The CDR3 is 13 amino acids. Between the trimmed V and J ends, which lost 3 bases and 6 bases, there was a span of 7 bases. CDR1 is SGHRS, CDR2 YFSETQ, per germline.

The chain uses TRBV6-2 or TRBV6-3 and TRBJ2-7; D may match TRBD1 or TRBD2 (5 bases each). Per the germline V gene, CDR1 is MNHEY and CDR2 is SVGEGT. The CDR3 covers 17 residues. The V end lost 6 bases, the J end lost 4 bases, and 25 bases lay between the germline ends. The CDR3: CASSKSASRDPRYEQYF. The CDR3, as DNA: TGTGCCAGCAGCAAATCCGCCTCCCGGGACCCGAGGTACGAGCAGTACTTC.

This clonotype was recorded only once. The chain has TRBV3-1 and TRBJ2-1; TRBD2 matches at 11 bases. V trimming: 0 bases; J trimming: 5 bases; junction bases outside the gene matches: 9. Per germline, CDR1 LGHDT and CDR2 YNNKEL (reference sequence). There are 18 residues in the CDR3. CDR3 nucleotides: TGTGCCAGCAGCCAAGATCAGTGGGGGGGACTAGCGGACAATGAGCAGTTCTTC. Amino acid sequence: CASSQDQWGGLADNEQFF.

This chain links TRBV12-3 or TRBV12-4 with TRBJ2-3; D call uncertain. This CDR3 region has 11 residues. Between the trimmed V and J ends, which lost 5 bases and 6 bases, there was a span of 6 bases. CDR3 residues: CASSVTDTQYF. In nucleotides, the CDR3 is TGTGCCAGCAGTGTAACGGATACGCAGTATTTT.

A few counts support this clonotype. The CDR3 sequence is CASSSSSGGSEQYF. The CDR3 DNA sequence: TGCGCCAGCAGCTCGTCTAGCGGGGGTTCCGAGCAGTACTTC. The chain links TRBV5-1 to TRBJ2-7; 10 bases line up with TRBD2. Germline V gene sequence: CDR1 SGHRS, CDR2 YFSETQ. The CDR3 runs to 14 residues. V gave up 3 bases and J gave up 6 bases; unmatched junction bases: 6. The whole variable domain, remainder taken from reference TRBV5-1 and TRBJ2-7, is KAGVTQTPRYLIKTRGQQVTLSCSPISGHRSVSWYQQTPGQGLQFLFEYFSETQRNKGNFPGRFSGRQFSNSRSEMNVSTLELGDSALYLCASSSSSGGSEQYFGPGTRLTVT.

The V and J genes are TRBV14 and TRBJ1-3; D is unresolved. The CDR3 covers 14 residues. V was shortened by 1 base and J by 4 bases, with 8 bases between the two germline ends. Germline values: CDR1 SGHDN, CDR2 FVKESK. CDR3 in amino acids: CASSQGSRGNTIYF. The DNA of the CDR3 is TGTGCCAGCAGCCAAGGGAGCCGGGGAAACACCATATATTTT.